The entry below gives a single T cell receptor beta chain sequence along with its context. Its target is not known. The data belong to a study of T-cell reconstitution after alpha-beta-depleted transplantation in children. The authors prepared the TCRbeta library with unique molecular identifiers. TCRdb re-called the PCR reads with MiXCR, one entry per CDR3 protein. The sample contains about 110,000 distinct CDR3 sequences, roughly 23% of which appear only once. Points from the study as a whole: The authors attributed T-cell counts and diversity one year after transplant mostly to newly produced T cells. Several hundred expanded graft clones reportedly were the source of alpha-beta T cells about two months after transplant.

CDR3 length: 12 residues. The germline V and J ends were trimmed by 4 bases and 14 bases, with 17 bases remaining between them. Germline lookup yields CDR1 MNHEY and CDR2 SVGAGI. The rearrangement joins TRBV6-5 to TRBJ1-1, with D perhaps TRBD1 (5 bases). Sample: PBMCs, mostly from graft donor cells, taken 180 days after TCRalphabeta/CD19-depleted stem cell transplant. The sequence was collected from a male patient aged 2-15 years who had a stem cell transplant for chronic granulomatous disease, so the T cells may come from the graft donor. CDR3 DNA: TGTGCCAGCAGTTTTATCGGGGCCCGTGTATTCTTT. Translated: CASSFIGARVFF.